A single sample gave rise to the 13 T cell receptor beta chains below, sequenced in a study of cytotoxic CD8 clonotypes in ibrutinib-treated CLL. Clones were sequenced by immunoSEQ multiplex PCR, and TCRdb holds only the in-frame ones, with some missing. The sample carries over 110,000 clones, around 90% recorded once. Source: PBMCs, taken after 12 months of ibrutinib treatment. The source of these receptors is a human donor with chronic lymphocytic leukemia.

The genes are TRBV19 and TRBJ2-5; maybe TRBD1 (6 bases). V lost 1 base and J 2 bases, leaving 8 bases between the germline ends. The germline CDR1 and CDR2 sequences are LNHDA and SQIVND (reference sequence). The length of the CDR3 is 14 residues. CDR3 residues: CASSIGGHQETQYF. The CDR3 DNA reads TGTGCCAGTAGTATAGGGGGACATCAAGAGACCCAGTACTTC.

V is TRBV27 and J is TRBJ2-7; D is uncertain. This CDR3 has 10 amino acids. Germline-derived CDR1 and CDR2 are MNHEY and SMNVEV (reference sequence). V was shortened by 3 bases and J by 7 bases, with 4 bases between the two germline ends. DNA of the CDR3: TGTGCCAGCAGTTTTCCGGAGCAGTACTTC. It yields the protein CASSFPEQYF.

The chain uses TRBV14 and TRBJ1-1; D is uncertain. Germline V lookup: CDR1 SGHDN, CDR2 FVKESK. The CDR3 extends over 13 amino acids. Trimming shortened V by 2 bases and J by 6 bases, and 10 bases separated the two germline ends. The CDR3 here is CASSQLGWAEAFF. The CDR3 DNA reads TGTGCCAGCAGCCAACTGGGCTGGGCTGAAGCTTTCTTT.

In DNA, the CDR3 is TGTGCCAGCAAGGTCGGGAGGGCCTACAATGAGCAGTTCTTC. This codes for CASKVGRAYNEQFF. The V gene is TRBV27, the J gene TRBJ2-1; 8 positions agree with TRBD2. The CDR3 is 14 amino acids. Trimming cost V 7 bases and J 2 bases; bases outside gene matches: 4. Germline V gives CDR1 MNHEY, CDR2 SMNVEV (reference sequence).

V gene TRBV19 combines with J gene TRBJ1-2; 11 bases line up with TRBD1. CDR1 and CDR2 from the germline V gene are LNHDA and SQIVND (reference sequence). J gave up 5 bases and V 5 bases, and 10 bases lay outside the gene matches. This CDR3 is built from 16 residues. DNA of the CDR3: TGTGCCAGTAGTGGAACCGGGACAGGGGGTGGGTATGGCTACACCTTC. It is translated as CASSGTGTGGGYGYTF.

The chain couples TRBV14 to TRBJ2-1; no firm D call. This CDR3 region has 10 residues. Trimming stripped 0 bases from V and 15 bases from J, with 6 bases between. The germline V gene encodes CDR1 SGHDN and CDR2 FVKESK. CDR3 DNA sequence: TGTGCCAGCAGCCAAGAAAAGGTGTTCTTC. This translates into CASSQEKVFF.

This sequence joins TRBV7-8 and TRBJ2-5, with D tentatively TRBD1 (5 bases). V shed 5 bases and J shed 4 bases, with 11 bases lying between them. This CDR3 has 13 residues. Germline CDR1 reads SGHVS; CDR2 reads FQNEAQ. CDR3 sequence (DNA): TGTGCCAGCAGCAAGGACATTCGAGAGACCCAGTACTTC. Translated, it gives CASSKDIRETQYF.

The chain couples TRBV7-9 to TRBJ2-1; 7 bases are a match to TRBD2. V was clipped by 5 bases and J by 4 bases; unmatched bases: 11. Germline V CDR1 and CDR2: SEHNR, FQNEAQ (reference sequence). CDR3 length: 16 amino acids. This CDR3 reads CASSRDSGPAYNEQFF. CDR3 coding DNA: TGTGCCAGCAGCCGGGATAGCGGGCCCGCTTACAATGAGCAGTTCTTC.

This rearrangement joins TRBV6-5 to TRBJ1-2; TRBD1 matches 7 bases. Germline trimming cut 0 bases from V and 5 bases from J; bases unmatched to any gene: 6. The CDR3 sequence is 15 residues long. Per the germline V gene, CDR1 is MNHEY and CDR2 is SVGAGI. DNA for the CDR3: TGTGCCAGCAGTTACTCGGGACAGATGCCGTATGGCTACACCTTC. Translation: CASSYSGQMPYGYTF.

The sample holds one count of this clone. V and J are TRBV29-1 and TRBJ2-3, with 7 nucleotides matching TRBD2. Germline V CDR1 and CDR2: SQVTM, ANQGSEA. The CDR3 runs 13 residues. V lost 4 bases to trimming and J lost 4 bases; unmatched junction nucleotides: 5. CDR3 protein: CSVVGGSADTQYF. CDR3 coding DNA: TGCAGCGTTGTGGGCGGGAGCGCAGATACGCAGTATTTT.

The rearrangement links TRBV7-2 to TRBJ2-3; no definite D call. With 4 bases removed from V and 2 bases from J, the gap between germline ends came to 4 bases. CDR1 is SGHTA and CDR2 is FQGNSA in the germline V gene. The length of the CDR3 is 12 residues. The CDR3 spells CASSSFTDTQYF. CDR3 in DNA: TGTGCCAGCAGCTCATTCACAGATACGCAGTATTTT.

This rearrangement joins TRBV30 to TRBJ2-4; D remains unclear. CDR3 length: 14 amino acids. Looked up from germline, CDR1 is GTSNPN and CDR2 is SVGIG (reference sequence). V was pared by 4 bases and J by 3 bases, with 13 bases between. The CDR3 protein is CAWNAWTDKNIQYF. The CDR3 bases are TGTGCCTGGAACGCTTGGACGGACAAAAACATTCAGTACTTC.

This chain connects TRBV30 to TRBJ1-1, with 9 bases that match TRBD1. CDR1 is GTSNPN and CDR2 is SVGIG in the germline V gene (reference sequence). Losses at the gene ends were 8 bases for V and 3 bases for J; bases not matched to a gene: 10. The CDR3 spans 14 residues. CDR3: CAGKGDRDDTEAFF. DNA for the CDR3: TGTGCCGGAAAAGGGGACAGGGATGACACTGAAGCTTTCTTT.